This entry is about one TCR beta chain. This sample is part of a study of blood T cell repertoires in COVID-19. Overall study context: Donors in the United States, Italy and Spain gave samples during acute or convalescent COVID-19. T cells, B-cell-depleted T cells, or PBMCs supplied cDNA or gDNA.

In the original workflow: Reference gene primer amplification gave estimated nucleated cell counts. Assay: immunoSEQ multiplex PCR; the TCRdb copy retains only in-frame clones and omits some. V, J and clone size reflect that table, while D and trimming were determined from the DNA. The table shows around 77,000 clones, with more than 80% occurring only once. CDR1 and CDR2 (germline): ENHRY, SYGVKD. V trimming: 5 bases; J trimming: 8 bases; junction bases outside the gene matches: 6. This CDR3 is 13 amino acids long. The rearrangement links TRBV10-3 to TRBJ1-2, with 9 bases lining up with TRBD1. This receptor was identified in an older man with acute or convalescent COVID-19. Material for sequencing was peripheral blood. CDR3 nucleotides: TGTGCCATCAGTACAGGGGGCGTAAGGGGCTACACCTTC. It codes for CAISTGGVRGYTF.